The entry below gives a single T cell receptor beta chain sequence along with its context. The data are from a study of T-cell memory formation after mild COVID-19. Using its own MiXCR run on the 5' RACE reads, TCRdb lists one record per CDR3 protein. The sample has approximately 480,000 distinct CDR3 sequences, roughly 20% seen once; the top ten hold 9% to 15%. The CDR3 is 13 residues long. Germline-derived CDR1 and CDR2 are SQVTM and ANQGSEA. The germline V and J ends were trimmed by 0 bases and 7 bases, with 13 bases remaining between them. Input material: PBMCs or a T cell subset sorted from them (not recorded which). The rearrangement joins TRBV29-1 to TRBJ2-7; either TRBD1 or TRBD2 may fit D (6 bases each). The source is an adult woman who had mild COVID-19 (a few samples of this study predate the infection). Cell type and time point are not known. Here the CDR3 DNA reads TGCAGCGTTGAAGATGGAGGGGGGAGGGAGCAGTACTTC. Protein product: CSVEDGGGREQYF.